This T cell receptor (beta chain) is drawn from a study of cytomegalovirus exposure and HLA in healthy donors. Donors had nominal health at sampling but likely had unrecorded immune exposures. Germline CDR1 and CDR2: SGDLS and YYNGEE. V was pared by 3 bases and J by 5 bases, with 15 bases of the junction left unmatched. CDR3 size: 17 residues. The study ran its PCR with 60 Vbeta and 13 Jbeta primers. Assay: immunoSEQ multiplex PCR; the TCRdb copy retains only in-frame clones and omits some. The data hold about 130,000 clones, with approximately 85% observed a single time. The sequencing input was PBMCs. This TCR derives from a boy between 5 and 17 years old in good health and CMV-seronegative. This chain connects TRBV9 to TRBJ2-3; 7 bases agree with TRBD1. CDR3 sequence reads: CASSGETTGTVKDTQYF. CDR3 coding DNA: TGTGCCAGCAGCGGAGAAACAACCGGGACAGTAAAAGATACGCAGTATTTT.